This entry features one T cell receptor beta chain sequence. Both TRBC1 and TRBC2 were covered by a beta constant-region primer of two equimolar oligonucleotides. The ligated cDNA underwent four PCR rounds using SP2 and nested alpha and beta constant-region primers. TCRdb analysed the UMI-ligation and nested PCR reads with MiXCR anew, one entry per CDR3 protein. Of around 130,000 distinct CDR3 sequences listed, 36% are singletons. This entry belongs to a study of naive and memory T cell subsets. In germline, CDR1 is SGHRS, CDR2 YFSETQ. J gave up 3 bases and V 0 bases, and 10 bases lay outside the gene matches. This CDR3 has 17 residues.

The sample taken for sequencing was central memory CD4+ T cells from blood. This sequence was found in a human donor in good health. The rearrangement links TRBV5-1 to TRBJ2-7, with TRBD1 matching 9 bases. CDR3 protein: CASSLDTTGGAVYEQYF. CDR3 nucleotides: TGCGCCAGCAGCTTGGATACAACAGGGGGCGCGGTCTACGAGCAGTACTTC.